The clone carrying this T cell receptor beta chain turned up a few times. The antigen is not known. The source of the sample is a study of T cell repertoires in cytomegalovirus infection. Study-level information: Carrying CMV and the relevant HLA type showed in public TCR beta signatures.

In germline, CDR1 is SGHTA, CDR2 FQGNSA. The CDR3 is 14 amino acids. V dropped 0 bases and J dropped 3 bases, with 9 bases sitting between them. Study outcomes and limitations: It was HLA-C-restricted CMV-specific TCR beta clonotypes that dominated the response ex vivo.

TCRdb fed the reads into MiXCR, producing one record per CDR3 protein. The sample records around 740,000 distinct CDR3 sequences, roughly a third being singletons. The sequence was obtained from a human donor in good health (CMV status not recorded). Some clones in this sample may be carry-over from other donors' samples. Sequencing used PBMCs. The chain links TRBV7-2 to TRBJ2-7, with D tentatively TRBD1 (5 bases). The CDR3, as DNA: TGTGCCAGCAGCTTAGCGGGCAGGGTCTACGAGCAGTACTTC. It is translated as CASSLAGRVYEQYF.